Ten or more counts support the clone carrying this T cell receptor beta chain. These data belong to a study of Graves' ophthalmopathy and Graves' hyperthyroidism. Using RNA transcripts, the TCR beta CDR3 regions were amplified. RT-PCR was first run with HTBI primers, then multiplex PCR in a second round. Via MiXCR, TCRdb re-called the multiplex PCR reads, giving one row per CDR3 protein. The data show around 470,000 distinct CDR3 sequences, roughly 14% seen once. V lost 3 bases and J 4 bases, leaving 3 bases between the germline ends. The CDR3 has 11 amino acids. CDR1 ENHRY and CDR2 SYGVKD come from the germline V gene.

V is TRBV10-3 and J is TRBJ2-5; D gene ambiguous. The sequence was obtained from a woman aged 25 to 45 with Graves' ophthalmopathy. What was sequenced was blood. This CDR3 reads CAISDRETQYF. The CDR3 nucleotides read TGTGCCATCAGTGATAGAGAGACCCAGTACTTC.